Presented here are 26 T cell receptor beta chains from one specimen sequenced in a study of blood T cell repertoires in COVID-19 (dated by TCRdb to about 2020). Library preparation used the immunoSEQ multiplex PCR assay. TCRdb re-hosts the immuneACCESS table, in-frame sequences only. Its copies lack some clones; in the studies checked, an unresolved V gene accounts for under half of them, and the cause for the rest is not known. For this sample the table gives about 440,000 clones, of which approximately 90% were detected only once. In total, the top ten clones hold roughly 12% of the sample. Sequencing used peripheral blood. The receptor set was obtained from a woman between 50 and 59 years old with COVID-19, enrolled during active disease.

The chain carries TRBV14 and TRBJ2-1; D remains ambiguous. Germline-derived CDR1 and CDR2 are SGHDN and FVKESK. The length of the CDR3 is 14 residues. V lost 0 bases and J 6 bases, leaving 9 bases between the germline ends. The CDR3 sequence: CASSQETARNEQFF. CDR3 coding DNA: TGTGCCAGCAGCCAAGAAACAGCCCGCAATGAGCAGTTCTTC.

The chain uses TRBV4-1 and TRBJ2-7; D gene uncertain. The CDR3 has 14 residues. V gave up 3 bases and J gave up 2 bases, with 11 bases separating them. CDR1 and CDR2 from the germline V gene are MGHRA and YSYEKL. This CDR3 reads CASSHLTGTYEQYF. The CDR3 DNA is TGCGCCAGCAGCCACTTGACGGGTACCTACGAGCAGTACTTC.

The CDR3 DNA sequence: TGTGCCAGCCTTATCACACTAGGGACAGGGAACACTGAAGCTTTCTTT. Amino acid sequence: CASLITLGTGNTEAFF. This chain uses TRBV28 with TRBJ1-1, with 8 nucleotides matching TRBD1. This CDR3 comprises 16 residues. The V gene's germline CDR1 is MDHEN and CDR2 SYDVKM. The ends lost 8 bases at V and 1 base at J; junction bases unmatched: 12.

V gene TRBV24-1 combines with J gene TRBJ2-3; the match to TRBD2 covers 10 bases. Germline CDR1 KGHDR, CDR2 SFDVKD. This CDR3 spans 16 amino acids. V trimming: 5 bases; J trimming: 6 bases; junction bases outside the gene matches: 10. CDR3 nucleotides: TGTGCCACCAGTGTACCCTCGGGGACTAGCGTCGATACGCAGTATTTT. Translated: CATSVPSGTSVDTQYF.

The chain has TRBV5-5 and TRBJ2-7, with 8 bases fitting TRBD1. Germline values: CDR1 SGHKS, CDR2 YYEKEE (reference sequence). This CDR3 is built from 14 residues. Losses at the gene ends were 4 bases for V and 1 base for J; bases not matched to a gene: 4. CDR3 DNA: TGTGCCAGCAGCCTGGACAGGGTATCCTACGAGCAGTACTTC. It specifies CASSLDRVSYEQYF.

This chain uses TRBV2 with TRBJ2-2, with 11 bases lining up with TRBD2. The germline CDR1 and CDR2 sequences are SNHLY and FYNNEI. V gave up 4 bases and J gave up 5 bases; unmatched junction bases: 3. This CDR3 contains 15 residues. CDR3 DNA sequence: TGTGCCAGCAGTGGACTAGCGGGGAGTACCGGGGAGCTGTTTTTT. Amino acid sequence: CASSGLAGSTGELFF. Together with reference TRBV2 and TRBJ2-2, the CDR3 gives the full variable domain: EPEVTQTPSHQVTQMGQEVILRCVPISNHLYFYWYRQILGQKVEFLVSFYNNEISEKSEIFDDQFSVERPDGSNFTLKIRSTKLEDSAMYFCASSGLAGSTGELFFGEGSRLTVL.

CDR3: CASSLGGADNEQFF. DNA of the CDR3: TGTGCCAGCAGCCTTGGAGGGGCGGACAATGAGCAGTTCTTC. V is TRBV6-6 and J is TRBJ2-1, with D maybe TRBD2 (6 bases). The germline gives CDR1 MNHNY, CDR2 SVGAGI (reference sequence). The CDR3 is 14 residues long. The V end lost 6 bases, the J end lost 5 bases, and 14 bases lay between the germline ends.

The V gene is TRBV7-9, the J gene TRBJ1-5; TRBD1 agrees at 9 bases. CDR3 length equals 16 residues. Germline V gives CDR1 SEHNR, CDR2 FQNEAQ (reference sequence). J lost 7 bases, V lost 5 bases, and 12 bases had no gene match. CDR3 residues: CASSLWGQGRQQPQHF. CDR3 DNA: TGTGCCAGCAGCCTATGGGGACAGGGCAGGCAGCAGCCCCAGCATTTT.

The V call is TRBV3-1 (or the pseudogene TRBV3-2), the J call TRBJ2-1; D might be TRBD2 (7 bases). The CDR3 is made up of 15 amino acids. V shed 1 base and J shed 6 bases, with 13 bases lying between them. Looked up from germline, CDR1 is LGHDT and CDR2 is YNNKEL (reference sequence). CDR3 protein: CASSQGTGGFNEQFF. As DNA, the CDR3 is TGTGCCAGCAGCCAAGGCACGGGGGGCTTCAATGAGCAGTTCTTC.

The table lists this clone with a few counts. This sequence joins TRBV10-1 and TRBJ2-7; a possible D gene is TRBD1 (5 bases). This CDR3 is 13 amino acids long. The V gene's germline CDR1 is WNHNN and CDR2 SYGVQD (reference sequence). V lost 3 bases, J lost 2 bases, and 8 bases lay in between. CDR3 protein: CASSDPGTYEQYF. The CDR3 bases are TGCGCCAGCAGTGATCCAGGGACCTACGAGCAGTACTTC.

This chain joins TRBV6-5 and TRBJ1-3, with D possibly matching TRBD1 (5 bases). The CDR3 runs to 16 residues. Trimming removed 0 bases at V and 4 bases at J, with 13 bases between. CDR1 is MNHEY, CDR2 SVGAGI, per germline. CDR3 DNA: TGTGCCAGCAGTTACTCGTCAGGGCTCGGAGGAAACACCATATATTTT. This gives the protein CASSYSSGLGGNTIYF.

The chain employs TRBV7-9 and TRBJ1-4, with TRBD1 identical over 7 bases. This CDR3 region has 14 residues. CDR1 is SEHNR and CDR2 is FQNEAQ in the germline V gene (reference sequence). The junction had 8 bases not matched to a gene; V was cut back by 5 bases and J by 8 bases. Here the CDR3 reads CASSPGRDSEKLFF. DNA for the CDR3: TGTGCCAGCAGCCCGGGACGGGACAGCGAAAAACTGTTTTTT.

This rearrangement joins TRBV7-6 to TRBJ1-4; D remains unclear. V lost 1 base and J 4 bases, leaving 10 bases between the germline ends. This CDR3 contains 15 residues. Germline V gene data show CDR1 as SGHVS and CDR2 as FNYEAQ. CDR3 amino acids: CASSLVRGYNEKLFF. The CDR3 DNA reads TGTGCCAGCAGCTTAGTACGAGGGTATAATGAAAAACTGTTTTTT.

This clone is a singleton in its sample. The chain carries TRBV11-2 and TRBJ1-4; TRBD1 is a possible D gene (5 bases). Trimming took off 2 bases at V and 13 bases at J, with 17 bases between the two ends. This CDR3 comprises 14 residues. Germline CDR1 is SGHAT and CDR2 is FQNNGV. In DNA form, the CDR3 reads TGTGCCAGCAGCTTATATCAATCAACCGGGGGACTGTTTTTT. Encoded protein: CASSLYQSTGGLFF.

V is TRBV7-2 and J is TRBJ2-3; perhaps TRBD2 as D (5 bases). Trimming stripped 4 bases from V and 2 bases from J, with 7 bases between. The CDR3 spans 13 residues. Germline V gene sequence: CDR1 SGHTA, CDR2 FQGNSA. This chain's CDR3 is CASSWTATDTQYF. The CDR3 region has the DNA TGTGCCAGCAGCTGGACTGCCACAGATACGCAGTATTTT.

The chain is built from TRBV24-1 and TRBJ1-1; TRBD1 matches 7 bases. CDR3 size: 14 residues. Trimming at V came to 7 bases and at J to 3 bases, leaving 7 bases not matched to a gene. The germline V gene has CDR1 KGHDR and CDR2 SFDVKD. The CDR3 here is CATRPQGTDTEAFF. The CDR3 DNA reads TGTGCCACCAGACCACAGGGGACGGACACTGAAGCTTTCTTT.

The genes are TRBV5-1 and TRBJ1-1; 10 positions agree with TRBD1. The CDR3 runs 15 residues. Germline values: CDR1 SGHRS, CDR2 YFSETQ. V lost 4 bases, J lost 4 bases, and 7 bases stayed unmatched. The CDR3 here is CASSREGQGVTEAFF. The CDR3 DNA is TGCGCCAGCAGCCGAGAAGGACAGGGGGTCACTGAAGCTTTCTTT.

The DNA of the CDR3 is TGCGCCAGCAGCTTCGGGACTGAGAACACTGAAGCTTTCTTT. Amino acids: CASSFGTENTEAFF. The rearrangement uses TRBV5-1 and TRBJ1-1; D might be TRBD1 (5 bases). V lost 2 bases, J lost 1 base, and 9 bases lay in between. This CDR3 has 14 amino acids. In germline, CDR1 is SGHRS, CDR2 YFSETQ.

This chain links TRBV15 with TRBJ1-5; 7 nucleotides align to TRBD1. The V segment lost 0 bases and the J segment 4 bases; nucleotides outside the gene matches: 9. The CDR3 totals 17 residues. In germline, CDR1 is LNHNV, CDR2 YYDKDF (reference sequence). The CDR3 loop is CATSRDRGWDSNQPQHF. DNA of the CDR3: TGTGCCACCAGCAGAGACCGGGGTTGGGACAGTAATCAGCCCCAGCATTTT.

The chain uses TRBV6-5 and TRBJ1-1; unclear D gene. V lost 7 bases and J 1 base, leaving 10 bases between the germline ends. The germline gives CDR1 MNHEY, CDR2 SVGAGI. This CDR3 contains 13 residues. CDR3 in DNA: TGTGCCAGCACCTCCCTTCCGAACACTGAAGCTTTCTTT. This sequence encodes CASTSLPNTEAFF.

This chain links TRBV5-6 with TRBJ2-2; perhaps TRBD1 as D (5 bases). V lost 1 base and J lost 6, with 7 bases in between. The V gene's germline CDR1 is SGHDT and CDR2 YYEEEE. The CDR3 loop spans 13 amino acids. For the CDR3, the DNA is TGTGCCAGCAGCTTGTGGGGCGCCGGGGAGCTGTTTTTT. Translated, it gives CASSLWGAGELFF.

The V and J genes are TRBV27 and TRBJ1-5; 8 positions match TRBD1. Unmatched junction bases numbered 11, after V lost 4 bases and J lost 0 bases. CDR1 is MNHEY, CDR2 SMNVEV, per germline (reference sequence). The length of the CDR3 is 18 residues. The CDR3 here is CASSYRDRGGYSNQPQHF. DNA for the CDR3: TGTGCCAGCAGTTACCGAGACAGGGGAGGATATAGCAATCAGCCCCAGCATTTT.

V usage is TRBV28 and J usage is TRBJ1-6; D is possibly TRBD1 (6 bases). Trimming cost V 11 bases and J 8 bases, with 13 bases left between them. CDR1 and CDR2 (germline): MDHEN, SYDVKM. The length of the CDR3 is 12 residues. CDR3 protein: CAGGGGYSPLHF. The CDR3 DNA sequence: TGTGCCGGGGGGGGCGGTTATTCACCCCTCCACTTT.

This chain joins TRBV2 and TRBJ2-5; D is ambiguous. The CDR3 is made up of 11 amino acids. Trimming took 8 bases from V and 1 from J, leaving 5 bases between them. Per the germline V gene, CDR1 is SNHLY and CDR2 is FYNNEI. The CDR3 DNA reads as TGTGCCAGCCTACTCCAAGAGACCCAGTACTTC. Its translation is CASLLQETQYF.

This chain links TRBV5-1 with TRBJ1-5; D is perhaps TRBD1 (5 bases). The V gene's germline CDR1 is SGHRS and CDR2 YFSETQ. The CDR3 totals 14 residues. With 4 bases removed from V and 2 bases from J, the gap between germline ends came to 10 bases. The DNA for the CDR3 is TGCGCCAGCAGCCCAGCGGGACGCAATCAGCCCCAGCATTTT. Protein product: CASSPAGRNQPQHF.

The CDR3 here is CAGSGQSGEAFF. For the CDR3, the DNA is TGTGCCGGTTCAGGGCAGAGTGGTGAAGCTTTCTTT. V gene TRBV30 combines with J gene TRBJ1-1; possible D gene TRBD1, 5 bases. Germline-derived CDR1 and CDR2 are GTSNPN and SVGIG (reference sequence). The CDR3 length is 12 residues. V lost 8 bases and J 7 bases, leaving 17 bases between the germline ends.